These 32 T cell receptor beta chains came from one sample sequenced in a study of T cell repertoires in cytomegalovirus infection. One entry per CDR3 protein, called by TCRdb with MiXCR from the reads. The data show around 77,000 distinct CDR3 sequences, with 20% seen just once and approximately 68% held by the top ten. Antigens for these TCRs are unknown. The specimen comprised CD8+ T cells from cultured PBMCs, sampled from culture after CMV antigen stimulation. These receptors originate from a human donor in good health (CMV status not recorded). Some clones in this sample may be carry-over from other donors' samples.

The chain uses TRBV7-3 and TRBJ1-4, with 9 bases matching TRBD1. V lost 5 bases and J lost 8; bases outside the gene matches: 3. The germline V gene has CDR1 SGHTA and CDR2 FQGTGA. There are 13 residues in the CDR3. The CDR3 is CASSPTGGEKLFF. DNA of the CDR3: TGTGCCAGCAGCCCGACAGGGGGGGAAAAACTGTTTTTT.

The chain is built from TRBV27 and TRBJ1-1; unclear D gene. This CDR3 is 11 amino acids long. Germline V gene lookup returns CDR1 MNHEY and CDR2 SMNVEV (reference sequence). V dropped 7 bases and J dropped 0 bases, with 3 bases sitting between them. The CDR3 DNA follows: TGTGCCAGCAAAATGAACACTGAAGCTTTCTTT. It codes for CASKMNTEAFF.

The J gene is TRBJ2-1, the V gene TRBV20-1; D remains ambiguous. The germline V gene encodes CDR1 DFQATT and CDR2 SNEGSKA (reference sequence). V was shortened by 0 bases and J by 10 bases, with 13 bases between the two germline ends. The CDR3 covers 13 residues. The CDR3 loop is CSAREVHSGEQFF. The CDR3 nucleotides are TGCAGTGCTAGAGAGGTCCACTCCGGCGAGCAGTTCTTC.

This sequence joins TRBV18 and TRBJ1-1, with D tentatively TRBD1 (5 bases). The germline gives CDR1 KGHSH, CDR2 LQKENI. Trimming cost V 5 bases and J 2 bases, with 15 bases left between them. The CDR3 has 15 amino acids. The CDR3 protein is CASSSTTDSNTEAFF. CDR3 sequence (DNA): TGTGCCAGCTCATCGACGACAGATTCTAACACTGAAGCTTTCTTT.

The V and J genes are TRBV29-1 and TRBJ2-1, with TRBD2 identical over 7 bases. This CDR3 region has 17 residues. The germline CDR1 and CDR2 sequences are SQVTM and ANQGSEA. The J segment lost 0 bases and the V segment lost 3 bases, leaving 11 bases of the junction unmatched. The CDR3 region is CSVDETSSVFSYNEQFF. For the CDR3, the DNA is TGCAGCGTTGATGAGACTAGCTCAGTTTTCTCCTACAATGAGCAGTTCTTC.

This clonotype was found a few times. This chain connects TRBV7-9 to TRBJ2-4, with 7 positions matching TRBD1. Trimming removed 2 bases from V and 4 bases from J; junction bases left unmatched: 8. Germline V gene data show CDR1 as SEHNR and CDR2 as FQNEAQ (reference sequence). The CDR3 covers 16 residues. CDR3 DNA sequence: TGTGCCAGCAGCTTACAACCACGACAGGGTAAAAACATTCAGTACTTC. Its translation: CASSLQPRQGKNIQYF.

This rearrangement joins TRBV11-2 to TRBJ2-2, with 7 bases that match TRBD2. This CDR3 has 14 amino acids. In germline, CDR1 is SGHAT, CDR2 FQNNGV. Trimming took 7 bases from V and 4 from J; bases not matched to a gene: 6. The CDR3 is CASNLGGGTGELFF. CDR3 nucleotides: TGTGCCAGCAACTTGGGGGGGGGCACCGGGGAGCTGTTTTTT.

The chain couples TRBV11-2 to TRBJ1-2, with D unresolved. V lost 4 bases and J lost 8, with 11 bases in between. CDR1 SGHAT and CDR2 FQNNGV come from the germline V gene. The CDR3 contains 12 residues. In DNA, the CDR3 is TGTGCCAGCAGCTCTATGGGCAGCGGCTACACCTTC. Residues: CASSSMGSGYTF.

The chain joins TRBV27 to TRBJ2-5, with 10 nucleotides matching TRBD2. Looked up from germline, CDR1 is MNHEY and CDR2 is SMNVEV (reference sequence). The CDR3 length is 15 residues. The V and J ends lost 5 bases and 4 bases, in that order; junction bases with no gene match: 7. CDR3 sequence reads: CASSPSGGATETQYF. CDR3 DNA: TGTGCCAGCAGTCCGAGCGGGGGGGCCACAGAGACCCAGTACTTC.

This chain uses TRBV11-2 with TRBJ2-7; the D gene is possibly TRBD2 (6 bases). The germline CDR1 and CDR2 sequences are SGHAT and FQNNGV. V lost 5 bases and J 1 base, leaving 15 bases between the germline ends. The length of the CDR3 is 15 residues. CDR3 DNA: TGTGCCAGCAGCCAACGGCGGGGATCATCCTACGAGCAGTACTTC. It specifies CASSQRRGSSYEQYF.

This clonotype was detected ten times or more. The chain combines TRBV4-3 with TRBJ2-1; 11 bases are shared with TRBD2. Per the germline V gene, CDR1 is LGHNA and CDR2 is YSLEER. The V and J ends lost 0 bases and 0 bases, in that order; junction bases with no gene match: 10. The CDR3 is made up of 20 amino acids. The CDR3 is CASSQDRPASGGYSYNEQFF. The CDR3 nucleotides read TGCGCCAGCAGCCAAGATCGTCCGGCTAGCGGGGGGTACTCCTACAATGAGCAGTTCTTC.

J is TRBJ1-1 and V is TRBV9; D unresolved. The ends were cut back, 6 bases at V and 0 bases at J, with 9 bases in the middle. The CDR3 spans 13 residues. Germline V lookup: CDR1 SGDLS, CDR2 YYNGEE. CDR3 loop: CASMSGVNTEAFF. DNA of the CDR3: TGTGCCAGCATGTCCGGGGTGAACACTGAAGCTTTCTTT.

The chain uses TRBV12-3 or TRBV12-4 and TRBJ2-1; D may be TRBD2 (6 bases). The CDR3 runs to 15 residues. Trimming stripped 4 bases from V and 2 bases from J, with 12 bases between. CDR3 DNA sequence: TGTGCCAGCAGTTCGGAGGGAAGCCCCTACAATGAGCAGTTCTTC. Protein product: CASSSEGSPYNEQFF.

The chain links TRBV2 to TRBJ2-7; 7 positions agree with TRBD1. With 7 bases clipped from V and 3 bases from J, the junction kept 15 bases outside the gene matches. From germline, CDR1 is SNHLY and CDR2 FYNNEI. The CDR3 has 16 amino acids. In DNA form, the CDR3 reads TGTGCCAGCATTGCTGATATCCGGGACAGATACTACGAGCAGTACTTC. It translates to CASIADIRDRYYEQYF.

This clonotype has only a few counts. The chain carries TRBV28 and TRBJ2-1; tentatively, D is TRBD1 (5 bases). Trimming pared 1 base from V and 0 bases from J, leaving 13 bases between. CDR1 and CDR2 (germline): MDHEN, SYDVKM. The CDR3 contains 17 residues. The CDR3 DNA sequence: TGTGCCAGCAGTTTATCTCTGGGGCGGAGCTCCTACAATGAGCAGTTCTTC. This translates into CASSLSLGRSSYNEQFF.

The rearrangement uses TRBV2 and TRBJ1-2; D might be TRBD1 (6 bases). The germline CDR1 and CDR2 sequences are SNHLY and FYNNEI. The CDR3 consists of 12 residues. V lost 11 bases and J lost 4, with 14 bases in between. The CDR3 sequence is CASSAGVYGYTF. Here the CDR3 DNA reads TGTGCCTCCTCGGCAGGGGTCTATGGCTACACCTTC. The whole variable domain, remainder taken from reference TRBV2 and TRBJ1-2, is EPEVTQTPSHQVTQMGQEVILRCVPISNHLYFYWYRQILGQKVEFLVSFYNNEISEKSEIFDDQFSVERPDGSNFTLKIRSTKLEDSAMYFCASSAGVYGYTFGSGTRLTVV.

This clonotype has a single count. This could be a read error, since a much larger clone is one nucleotide away. The chain links TRBV2 to TRBJ2-3; D is unclear. This CDR3 is 14 amino acids long. Deletions cut 4 bases from V and 5 bases from J, with 13 bases between. From germline, CDR1 is SNHLY and CDR2 FYNNEI. CDR3 in amino acids: CASSGPTRGDTQYF. DNA of the CDR3: TGTGCCAGCAGTGGCCCCACACGCGGAGATACGCAGTATTTT.

The V and J genes are TRBV10-3 and TRBJ1-2, with TRBD1 matching 7 bases. This CDR3 comprises 14 residues. V shed 6 bases, J shed 6 bases, and the junction held 10 bases outside the gene matches. Germline CDR1 is ENHRY and CDR2 is SYGVKD. As DNA, the CDR3 is TGTGCCATCAGGGACACAGGGGCGGGGAATGGCTACACCTTC. Translation gives CAIRDTGAGNGYTF.

This clonotype appeared a few times. The chain carries TRBV6-5 and TRBJ1-2, with TRBD1 matching 7 bases. Per the germline V gene, CDR1 is MNHEY and CDR2 is SVGAGI. V was pared by 0 bases and J by 7 bases, with 5 bases of the junction left unmatched. This CDR3 spans 14 amino acids. The CDR3 DNA is TGTGCCAGCAGTTACTCTTGGCAGGGGGGTGGCTACACCTTC. Translation: CASSYSWQGGGYTF.

The chain uses TRBV19 and TRBJ2-1, with unresolved D. The CDR3 extends over 18 amino acids. Germline V CDR1 and CDR2: LNHDA, SQIVND (reference sequence). The V gene lost 6 bases and the J gene lost 0 bases, with 21 bases spanning the gap. The CDR3 nucleotides read TGTGCCAGTAGCGAAGGGATGCCCATCAAGAGCTCCTACAATGAGCAGTTCTTC. Its translation: CASSEGMPIKSSYNEQFF. Together with reference TRBV19 and TRBJ2-1, the CDR3 gives the full variable domain: DGGITQSPKYLFRKEGQNVTLSCEQNLNHDAMYWYRQDPGQGLRLIYYSQIVNDFQKGDIAEGYSVSREKKESFPLTVTSAQKNPTAFYLCASSEGMPIKSSYNEQFFGPGTRLTVL.

This clonotype was observed a handful of times. The chain is built from TRBV10-3 and TRBJ2-7; the D gene is possibly TRBD2 (5 bases). This CDR3 contains 14 residues. The V end lost 2 bases, the J end lost 5 bases, and 13 bases lay between the germline ends. Per germline, CDR1 ENHRY and CDR2 SYGVKD. CDR3 loop: CAISEPGDYNEQYF. CDR3 coding DNA: TGTGCCATCAGTGAGCCCGGGGATTACAACGAGCAGTACTTC.

In its sample, this clonotype was seen a few times. This chain joins TRBV12-3 or TRBV12-4 and TRBJ2-7; 7 bases match TRBD2. J lost 1 base, V lost 7 bases, and 1 base had no gene match. There are 12 residues in the CDR3. The CDR3 protein is CASKRGSYEQYF. CDR3 coding DNA: TGTGCCAGCAAGCGGGGATCCTACGAGCAGTACTTC.

The chain links TRBV6-2 or TRBV6-3 to TRBJ1-5, with a possible D match to TRBD1 (6 bases). The CDR3 extends over 15 amino acids. Trimming removed 8 bases at V and 2 bases at J, with 16 bases between. CDR1 is MNHEY and CDR2 is SVGEGT in the germline V gene. Here the CDR3 DNA reads TGTGCCAGCGGGGAAACAGGGATAGGCAATCAGCCCCAGCATTTT. Translated, it gives CASGETGIGNQPQHF.

This clonotype was counted a few times. This chain connects TRBV7-6 to TRBJ2-7, with a possible D match to TRBD1 (6 bases). Looked up from germline, CDR1 is SGHVS and CDR2 is FNYEAQ. V dropped 4 bases and J dropped 3 bases, with 10 bases sitting between them. The CDR3 contains 13 residues. CDR3 DNA: TGTGCCAGCAGCTCGGGACATCTCTACGAGCAGTACTTC. Translation gives CASSSGHLYEQYF.

This clonotype was counted between two and nine times. The CDR3: CASSTRERPTEAFF. Here the CDR3 DNA reads TGTGCCAGTAGTACACGGGAGCGGCCCACTGAAGCTTTCTTT. This chain connects TRBV19 to TRBJ1-1, with D uncertain. This CDR3 has 14 amino acids. Germline V CDR1 and CDR2: LNHDA, SQIVND (reference sequence). V shed 4 bases and J shed 4 bases, with 13 bases lying between them.

CDR3: CASSFTGTGLAKLFF. CDR3 sequence (DNA): TGTGCCAGCAGCTTTACCGGGACAGGGTTGGCAAAACTGTTTTTT. The rearrangement links TRBV5-4 to TRBJ1-4; 9 bases are shared with TRBD1. Germline assignment: CDR1 SGHNT and CDR2 YYREEE (reference sequence). The CDR3 contains 15 residues. J lost 10 bases, V lost 2 bases, and 9 bases had no gene match.

The chain has TRBV10-3 and TRBJ2-3, with 16 bases fitting TRBD2. The V gene's germline CDR1 is ENHRY and CDR2 SYGVKD. The CDR3 sequence is 20 residues long. The junction had 16 bases not matched to a gene; V was cut back by 6 bases and J by 4 bases. The CDR3 DNA reads as TGTGCCATCAGGGGCTCGACTGGGACTAGCGGGGGGGTAGAGCCAGATACGCAGTATTTT. As protein: CAIRGSTGTSGGVEPDTQYF.

The V and J genes are TRBV7-9 and TRBJ2-1; 8 positions agree with TRBD2. Germline V gene sequence: CDR1 SEHNR, CDR2 FQNEAQ (reference sequence). V shed 5 bases, J shed 6 bases, and the junction held 9 bases outside the gene matches. The CDR3 runs 15 residues. The CDR3 reads CASSLIAGMPNEQFF. For the CDR3, the DNA is TGTGCCAGCAGCCTAATAGCGGGGATGCCCAATGAGCAGTTCTTC.

The J gene is TRBJ2-5, the V gene TRBV6-9; either TRBD1 or TRBD2 may fit D (5 bases each). This CDR3 has 16 amino acids. CDR1 and CDR2 from the germline V gene are MNHGY and SVAAGI. V shed 2 bases and J shed 2 bases, with 15 bases lying between them. The CDR3 coding sequence is TGTGCCAGCAGTTATCCCCGGGGCAAACTTCAAGAGACCCAGTACTTC. Its protein is CASSYPRGKLQETQYF.

CDR3 nucleotides: TGTGCCAGCAGCCTACGGCCGGGGGCTCGGGATGAAAAACTGTTTTTT. This codes for CASSLRPGARDEKLFF. This sequence joins TRBV6-8 and TRBJ1-4, with a tentative D call TRBD1 (6 bases). The CDR3 contains 16 residues. V lost 6 bases and J lost 6, with 20 bases in between. The germline CDR1 and CDR2 sequences are MNHGY and SAAAGT.

V and J are TRBV6-2 or TRBV6-3 and TRBJ2-5, with D possibly matching TRBD1 (6 bases). Germline V gives CDR1 MNHEY, CDR2 SVGEGT. CDR3 length: 16 amino acids. V was pared by 0 bases and J by 1 base, with 12 bases between. CDR3 residues: CASSYSPNRVQETQYF. DNA for the CDR3: TGTGCCAGCAGTTACTCGCCAAACAGGGTCCAAGAGACCCAGTACTTC.

At least ten counts were recorded for this clonotype. The rearrangement joins TRBV7-8 to TRBJ1-5; no clear D. V was pared by 1 base and J by 2 bases, with 9 bases between. The CDR3 sequence is 15 residues long. Germline-derived CDR1 and CDR2 are SGHVS and FQNEAQ. DNA of the CDR3: TGTGCCAGCAGCTTAGTGGGTTCGGGCAATCAGCCCCAGCATTTT. Translation: CASSLVGSGNQPQHF.